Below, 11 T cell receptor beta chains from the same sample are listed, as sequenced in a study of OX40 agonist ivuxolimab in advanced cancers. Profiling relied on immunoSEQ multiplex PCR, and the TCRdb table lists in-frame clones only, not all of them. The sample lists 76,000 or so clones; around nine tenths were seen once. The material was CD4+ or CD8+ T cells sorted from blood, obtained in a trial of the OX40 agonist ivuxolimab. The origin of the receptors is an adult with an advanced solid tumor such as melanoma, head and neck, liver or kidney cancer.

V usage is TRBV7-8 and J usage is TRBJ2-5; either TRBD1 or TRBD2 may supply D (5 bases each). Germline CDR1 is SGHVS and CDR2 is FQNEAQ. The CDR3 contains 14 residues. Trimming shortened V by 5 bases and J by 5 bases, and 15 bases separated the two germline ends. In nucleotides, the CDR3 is TGTGCCAGCAGCATCCGGGACCCAGAGGAGACCCAGTACTTC. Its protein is CASSIRDPEETQYF.

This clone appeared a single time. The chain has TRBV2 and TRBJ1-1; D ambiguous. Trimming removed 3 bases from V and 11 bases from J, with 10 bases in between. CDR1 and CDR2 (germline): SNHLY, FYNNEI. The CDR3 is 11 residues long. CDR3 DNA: TGTGCCAGCAGTGAGGGTAGCAATGCTTTCTTT. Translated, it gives CASSEGSNAFF.

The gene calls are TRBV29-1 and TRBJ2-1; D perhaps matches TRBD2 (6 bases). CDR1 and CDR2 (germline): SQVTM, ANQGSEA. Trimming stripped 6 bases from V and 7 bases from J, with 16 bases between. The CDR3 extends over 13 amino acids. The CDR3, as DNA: TGCAGCGTATCGAAGGGGACTTTGAATGAGCAGTTCTTC. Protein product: CSVSKGTLNEQFF.

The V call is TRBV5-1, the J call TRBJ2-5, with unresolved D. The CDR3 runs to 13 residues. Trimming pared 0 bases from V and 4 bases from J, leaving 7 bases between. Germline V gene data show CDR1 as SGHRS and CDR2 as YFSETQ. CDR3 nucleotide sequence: TGCGCCAGCAGCTTGGCCCTTGGAGAGACCCAGTACTTC. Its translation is CASSLALGETQYF.

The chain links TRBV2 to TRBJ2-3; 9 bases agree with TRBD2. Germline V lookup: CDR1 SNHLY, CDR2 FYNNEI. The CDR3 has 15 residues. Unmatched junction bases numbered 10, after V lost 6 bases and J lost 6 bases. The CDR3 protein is CASRELAGSGDTQYF. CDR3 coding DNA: TGTGCCAGCAGGGAGCTAGCGGGATCCGGGGATACGCAGTATTTT. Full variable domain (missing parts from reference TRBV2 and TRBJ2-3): EPEVTQTPSHQVTQMGQEVILRCVPISNHLYFYWYRQILGQKVEFLVSFYNNEISEKSEIFDDQFSVERPDGSNFTLKIRSTKLEDSAMYFCASRELAGSGDTQYFGPGTRLTVL.

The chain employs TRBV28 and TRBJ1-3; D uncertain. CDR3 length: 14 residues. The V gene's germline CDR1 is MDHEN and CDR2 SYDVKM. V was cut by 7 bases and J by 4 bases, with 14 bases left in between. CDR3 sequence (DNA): TGTGCCAGCACGCCATCGGGGTCCGGAAACACCATATATTTT. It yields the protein CASTPSGSGNTIYF.

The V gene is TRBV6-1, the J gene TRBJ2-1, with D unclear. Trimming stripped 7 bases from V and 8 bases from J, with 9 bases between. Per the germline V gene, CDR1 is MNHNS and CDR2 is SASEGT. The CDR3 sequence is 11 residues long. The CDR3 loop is CASKRRDEQFF. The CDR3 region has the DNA TGTGCCAGCAAGAGAAGGGATGAGCAGTTCTTC.

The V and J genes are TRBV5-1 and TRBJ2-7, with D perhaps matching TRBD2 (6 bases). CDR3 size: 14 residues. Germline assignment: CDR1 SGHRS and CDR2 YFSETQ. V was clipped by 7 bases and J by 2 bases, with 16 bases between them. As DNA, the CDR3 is TGCGCCAGCCGCCTGGACGGGAGTACCTACGAGCAGTACTTC. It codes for CASRLDGSTYEQYF.

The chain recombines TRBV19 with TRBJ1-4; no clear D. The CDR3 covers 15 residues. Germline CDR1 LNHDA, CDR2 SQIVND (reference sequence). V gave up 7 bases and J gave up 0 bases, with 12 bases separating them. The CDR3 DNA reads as TGTGCCAGTAAGAGGCCTCCAGCAACTAATGAAAAACTGTTTTTT. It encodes CASKRPPATNEKLFF.

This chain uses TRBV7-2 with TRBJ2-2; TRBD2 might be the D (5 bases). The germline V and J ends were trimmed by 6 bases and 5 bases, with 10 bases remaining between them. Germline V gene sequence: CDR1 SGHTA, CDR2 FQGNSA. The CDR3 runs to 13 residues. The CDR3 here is CASSSIATGELFF. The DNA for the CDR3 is TGTGCCAGCAGTTCCATAGCGACCGGGGAGCTGTTTTTT.

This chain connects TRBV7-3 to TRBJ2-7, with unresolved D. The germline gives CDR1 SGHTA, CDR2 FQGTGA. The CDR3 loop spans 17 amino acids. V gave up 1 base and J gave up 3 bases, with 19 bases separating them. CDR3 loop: CASSLNSNPAQSYEQYF. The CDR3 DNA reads TGTGCCAGCAGCTTAAATAGTAATCCCGCACAAAGCTACGAGCAGTACTTC.